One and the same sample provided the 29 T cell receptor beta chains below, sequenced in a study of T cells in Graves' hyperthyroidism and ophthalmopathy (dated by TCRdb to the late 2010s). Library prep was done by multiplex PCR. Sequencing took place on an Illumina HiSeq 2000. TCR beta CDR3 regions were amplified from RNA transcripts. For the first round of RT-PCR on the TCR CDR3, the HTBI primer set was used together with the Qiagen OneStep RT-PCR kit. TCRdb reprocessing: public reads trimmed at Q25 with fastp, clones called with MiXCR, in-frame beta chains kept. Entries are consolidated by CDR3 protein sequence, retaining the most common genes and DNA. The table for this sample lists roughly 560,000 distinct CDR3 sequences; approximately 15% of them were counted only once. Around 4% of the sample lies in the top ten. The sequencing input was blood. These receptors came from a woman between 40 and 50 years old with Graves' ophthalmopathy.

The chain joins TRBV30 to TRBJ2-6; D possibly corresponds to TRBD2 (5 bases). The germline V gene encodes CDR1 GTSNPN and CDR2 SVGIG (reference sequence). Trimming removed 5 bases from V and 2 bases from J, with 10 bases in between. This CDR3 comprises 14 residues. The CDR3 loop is CAWGHGAGANVLTF. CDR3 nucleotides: TGTGCCTGGGGTCACGGGGCTGGGGCCAACGTCCTGACTTTC. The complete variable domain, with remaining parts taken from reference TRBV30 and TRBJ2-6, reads SQTIHQWPATLVQPVGSPLSLECTVEGTSNPNLYWYRQAAGRGLQLLFYSVGIGQISSEVPQNLSASRPQDRQFILSSKKLLLSDSGFYLCAWGHGAGANVLTFGAGSRLTVL.

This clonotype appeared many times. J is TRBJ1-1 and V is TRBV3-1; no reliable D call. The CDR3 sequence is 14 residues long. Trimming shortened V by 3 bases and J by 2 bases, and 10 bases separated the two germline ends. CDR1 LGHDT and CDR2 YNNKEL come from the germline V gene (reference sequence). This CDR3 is CASSHYGDNTEAFF. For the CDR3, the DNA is TGTGCCAGCAGCCATTATGGAGATAACACTGAAGCTTTCTTT.

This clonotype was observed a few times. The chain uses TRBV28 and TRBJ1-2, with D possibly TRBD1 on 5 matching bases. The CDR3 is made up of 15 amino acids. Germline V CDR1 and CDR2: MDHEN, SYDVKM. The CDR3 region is CVTKGPDSWNYGYTF. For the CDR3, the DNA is TGTGTCACTAAAGGCCCCGACAGTTGGAACTATGGCTACACCTTC.

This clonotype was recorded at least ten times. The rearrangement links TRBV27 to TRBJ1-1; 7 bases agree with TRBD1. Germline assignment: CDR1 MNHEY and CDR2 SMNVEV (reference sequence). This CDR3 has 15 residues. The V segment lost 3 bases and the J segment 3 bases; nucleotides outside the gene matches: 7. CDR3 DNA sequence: TGTGCCAGCAGTTTGTTGACAGGGTTGGACACTGAAGCTTTCTTT. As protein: CASSLLTGLDTEAFF.

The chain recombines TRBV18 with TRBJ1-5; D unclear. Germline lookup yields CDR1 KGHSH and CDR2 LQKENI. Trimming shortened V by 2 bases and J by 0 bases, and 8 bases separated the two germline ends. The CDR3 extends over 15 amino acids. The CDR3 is CASSPTPDSNQPQHF. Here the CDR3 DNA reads TGTGCCAGCTCACCAACGCCGGATAGCAATCAGCCCCAGCATTTT.

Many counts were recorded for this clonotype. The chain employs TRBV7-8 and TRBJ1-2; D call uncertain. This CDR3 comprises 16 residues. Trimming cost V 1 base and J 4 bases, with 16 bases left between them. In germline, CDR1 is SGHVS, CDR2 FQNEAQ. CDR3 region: CASSLVAAGVGYGYTF. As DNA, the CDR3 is TGTGCCAGCAGCTTAGTAGCCGCGGGTGTGGGCTATGGCTACACCTTC. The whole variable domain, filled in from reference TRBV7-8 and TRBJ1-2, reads GAGVSQSPRYKVAKRGQDVALRCDPISGHVSLFWYQQALGQGPEFLTYFQNEAQLDKSGLPSDRFFAERPEGSVSTLKIQRTQQEDSAVYLCASSLVAAGVGYGYTFGSGTRLTVV.

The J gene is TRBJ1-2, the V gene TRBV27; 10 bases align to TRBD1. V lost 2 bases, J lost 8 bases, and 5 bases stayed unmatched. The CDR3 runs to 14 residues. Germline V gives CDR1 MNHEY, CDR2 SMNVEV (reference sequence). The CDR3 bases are TGTGCCAGCAGTTTACTCGGGACAGGGGACGGCTACACCTTC. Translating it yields CASSLLGTGDGYTF.

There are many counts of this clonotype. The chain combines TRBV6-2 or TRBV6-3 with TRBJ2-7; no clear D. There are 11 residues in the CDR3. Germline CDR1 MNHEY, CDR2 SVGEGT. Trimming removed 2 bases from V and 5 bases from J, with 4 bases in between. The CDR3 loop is CASSYPHEQYF. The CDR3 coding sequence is TGTGCCAGCAGTTACCCCCACGAGCAGTACTTC.

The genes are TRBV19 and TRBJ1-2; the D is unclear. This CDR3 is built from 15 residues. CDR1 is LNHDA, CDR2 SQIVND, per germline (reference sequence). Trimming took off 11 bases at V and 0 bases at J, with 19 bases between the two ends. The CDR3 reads CAARPYKEANYGYTF. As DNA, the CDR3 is TGTGCCGCCCGCCCTTACAAAGAGGCTAACTATGGCTACACCTTC.

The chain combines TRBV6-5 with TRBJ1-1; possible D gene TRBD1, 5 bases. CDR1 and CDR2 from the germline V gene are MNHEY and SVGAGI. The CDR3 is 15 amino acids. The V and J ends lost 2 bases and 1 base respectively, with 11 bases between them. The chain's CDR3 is CASSYSKGRNTEAFF. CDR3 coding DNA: TGTGCCAGCAGTTACAGTAAGGGGAGGAACACTGAAGCTTTCTTT.

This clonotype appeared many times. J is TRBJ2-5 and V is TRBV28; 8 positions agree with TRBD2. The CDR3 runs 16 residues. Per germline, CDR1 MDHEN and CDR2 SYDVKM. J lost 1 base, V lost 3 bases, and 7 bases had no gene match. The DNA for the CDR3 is TGTGCCAGCAGTTTCGGGGGGGAGGTGGCCCAAGAGACCCAGTACTTC. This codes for CASSFGGEVAQETQYF.

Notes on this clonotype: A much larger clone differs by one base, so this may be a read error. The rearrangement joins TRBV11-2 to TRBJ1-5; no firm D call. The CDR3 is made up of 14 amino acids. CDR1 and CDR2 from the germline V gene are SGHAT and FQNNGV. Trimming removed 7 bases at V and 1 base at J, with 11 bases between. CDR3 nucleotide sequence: TGTGCCAGCAACCCCAGTACGAGCAATCAGCCCCAGCATTTT. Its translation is CASNPSTSNQPQHF.

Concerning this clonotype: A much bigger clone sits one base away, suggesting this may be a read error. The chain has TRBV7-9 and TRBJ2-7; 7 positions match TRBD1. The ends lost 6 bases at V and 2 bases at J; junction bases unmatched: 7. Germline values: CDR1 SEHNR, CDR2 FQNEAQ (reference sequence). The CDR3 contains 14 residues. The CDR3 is CASSDDRAAYEQYF. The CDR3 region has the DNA TGTGCCAGCAGTGATGACAGGGCGGCCTACGAGCAGTACTTC.

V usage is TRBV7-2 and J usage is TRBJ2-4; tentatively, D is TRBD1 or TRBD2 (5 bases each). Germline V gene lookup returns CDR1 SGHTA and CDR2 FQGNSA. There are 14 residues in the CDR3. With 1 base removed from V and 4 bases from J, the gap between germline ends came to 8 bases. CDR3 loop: CASSLVGPKNIQYF. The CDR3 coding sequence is TGTGCCAGCAGCTTAGTGGGACCAAAAAACATTCAGTACTTC.

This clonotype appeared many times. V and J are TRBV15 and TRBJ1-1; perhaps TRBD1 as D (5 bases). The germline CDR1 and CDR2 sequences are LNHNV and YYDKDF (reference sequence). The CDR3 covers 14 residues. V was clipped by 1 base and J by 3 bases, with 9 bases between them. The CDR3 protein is CATSRGGRYTEAFF. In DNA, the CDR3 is TGTGCCACCAGCAGAGGGGGGAGATACACTGAAGCTTTCTTT.

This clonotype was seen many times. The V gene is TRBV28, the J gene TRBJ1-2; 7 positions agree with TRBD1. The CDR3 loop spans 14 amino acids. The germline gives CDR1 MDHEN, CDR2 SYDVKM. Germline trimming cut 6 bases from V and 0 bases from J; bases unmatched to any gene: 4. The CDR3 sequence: CASRLQGTNYGYTF. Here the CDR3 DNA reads TGTGCCAGCAGACTACAGGGGACTAACTATGGCTACACCTTC.

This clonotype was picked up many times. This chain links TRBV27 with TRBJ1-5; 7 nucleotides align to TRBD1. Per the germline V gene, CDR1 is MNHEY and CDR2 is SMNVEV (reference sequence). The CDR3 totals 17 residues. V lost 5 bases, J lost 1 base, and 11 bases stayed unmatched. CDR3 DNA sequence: TGTGCCAGCAGTCCACGGACAGGCGGTGGGAGCAATCAGCCCCAGCATTTT. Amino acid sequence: CASSPRTGGGSNQPQHF.

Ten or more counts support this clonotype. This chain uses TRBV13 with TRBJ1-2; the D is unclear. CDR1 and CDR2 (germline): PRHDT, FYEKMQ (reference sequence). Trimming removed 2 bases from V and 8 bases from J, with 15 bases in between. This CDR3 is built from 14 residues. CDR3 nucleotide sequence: TGTGCCAGCAGCTTACTGGACCCGACTTACGGCTACACCTTC. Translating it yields CASSLLDPTYGYTF.

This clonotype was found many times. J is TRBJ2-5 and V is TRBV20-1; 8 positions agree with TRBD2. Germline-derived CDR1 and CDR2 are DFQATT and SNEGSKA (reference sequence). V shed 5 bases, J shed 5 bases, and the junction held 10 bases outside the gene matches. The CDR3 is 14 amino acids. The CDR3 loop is CSAPRGGVEETQYF. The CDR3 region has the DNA TGCAGTGCTCCCCGGGGGGGGGTTGAGGAGACCCAGTACTTC.

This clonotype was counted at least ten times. The CDR3 is CASSREMETQYF. The CDR3 nucleotides are TGTGCCAGCAGCCGGGAGATGGAGACCCAGTACTTC. This sequence joins TRBV28 and TRBJ2-5, with D perhaps matching TRBD2 (6 bases). CDR3 length: 12 residues. Trimming left V 6 bases short and J 5 bases short, with 10 bases between. Germline CDR1 and CDR2: MDHEN and SYDVKM.

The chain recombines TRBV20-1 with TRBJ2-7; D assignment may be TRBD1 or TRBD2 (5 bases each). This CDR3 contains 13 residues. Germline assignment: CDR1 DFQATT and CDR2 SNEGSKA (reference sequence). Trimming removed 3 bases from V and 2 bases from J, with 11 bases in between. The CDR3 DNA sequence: TGCAGTGCTAGCGCCGGGGCTACCTACGAGCAGTACTTC. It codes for CSASAGATYEQYF.

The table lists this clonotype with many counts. The CDR3 bases are TGTGCCAGCAGTTTAAGGCAGGGAGCCTACGAGCAGTACTTC. Translated: CASSLRQGAYEQYF. The rearrangement links TRBV27 to TRBJ2-7; D tentatively fits TRBD1 or TRBD2 (5 bases each). This CDR3 comprises 14 residues. V lost 2 bases, J lost 2 bases, and 10 bases lay in between. The germline gives CDR1 MNHEY, CDR2 SMNVEV (reference sequence).

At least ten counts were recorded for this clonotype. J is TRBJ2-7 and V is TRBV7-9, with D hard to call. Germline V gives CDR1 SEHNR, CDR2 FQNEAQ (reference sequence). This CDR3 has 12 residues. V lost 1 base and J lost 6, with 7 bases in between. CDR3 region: CASSLGLTEQYF. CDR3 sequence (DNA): TGTGCCAGCAGCTTAGGGCTAACCGAGCAGTACTTC. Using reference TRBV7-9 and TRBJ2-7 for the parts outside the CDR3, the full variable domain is DTGVSQNPRHKITKRGQNVTFRCDPISEHNRLYWYRQTLGQGPEFLTYFQNEAQLEKSRLLSDRFSAERPKGSFSTLEIQRTEQGDSAMYLCASSLGLTEQYFGPGTRLTVT.

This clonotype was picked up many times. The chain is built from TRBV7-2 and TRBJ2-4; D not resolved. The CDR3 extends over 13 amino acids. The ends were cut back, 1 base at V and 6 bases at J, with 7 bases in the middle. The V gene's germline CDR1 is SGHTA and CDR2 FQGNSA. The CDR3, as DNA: TGTGCCAGCAGCTTAGGATATATAAACATTCAGTACTTC. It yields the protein CASSLGYINIQYF.

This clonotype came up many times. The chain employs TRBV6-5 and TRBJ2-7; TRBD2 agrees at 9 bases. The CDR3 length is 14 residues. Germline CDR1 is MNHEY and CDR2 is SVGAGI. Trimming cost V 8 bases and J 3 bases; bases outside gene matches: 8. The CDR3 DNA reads TGTGCCAGCGGGGGTGCGGGAGGGAACTACGAGCAGTACTTC. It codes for CASGGAGGNYEQYF.

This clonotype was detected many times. The CDR3 DNA follows: TGTGCCAGCAGCCCTGATGGGACCAACACTGAAGCTTTCTTT. Translating it yields CASSPDGTNTEAFF. The chain joins TRBV12-3 or TRBV12-4 to TRBJ1-1; TRBD1 is a possible D gene (5 bases). The CDR3 sequence is 14 residues long. The V and J ends lost 6 bases and 2 bases respectively, with 13 bases between them.

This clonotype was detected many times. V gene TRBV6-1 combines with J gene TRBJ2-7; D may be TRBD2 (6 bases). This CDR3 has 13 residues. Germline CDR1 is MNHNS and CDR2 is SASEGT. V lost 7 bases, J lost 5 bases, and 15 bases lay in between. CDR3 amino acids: CASTLDGGDEQYF. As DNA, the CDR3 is TGTGCCAGCACCTTGGACGGGGGAGACGAGCAGTACTTC.

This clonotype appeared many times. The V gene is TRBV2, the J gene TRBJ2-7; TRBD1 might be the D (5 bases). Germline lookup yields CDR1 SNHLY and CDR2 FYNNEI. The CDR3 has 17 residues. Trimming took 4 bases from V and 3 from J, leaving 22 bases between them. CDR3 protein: CASSAYFGQMRNYEQYF. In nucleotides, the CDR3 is TGTGCCAGCAGTGCTTATTTCGGACAAATGAGGAACTACGAGCAGTACTTC.

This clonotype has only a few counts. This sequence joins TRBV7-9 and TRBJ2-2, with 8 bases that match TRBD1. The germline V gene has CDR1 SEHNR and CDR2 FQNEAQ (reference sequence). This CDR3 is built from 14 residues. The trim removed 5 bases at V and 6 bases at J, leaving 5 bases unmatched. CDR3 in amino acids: CASSRTGSSGELFF. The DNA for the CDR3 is TGTGCCAGCAGCCGGACAGGGTCTTCCGGGGAGCTGTTTTTT.